This TCR beta chain was sequenced in a study of T cells in Graves' hyperthyroidism and ophthalmopathy. The length of the CDR3 is 14 residues. Trimming cost V 7 bases and J 4 bases; bases outside gene matches: 8. Thyroid ultrasound, orbital computed tomography, clinical symptoms, and serum thyroxine and TRAb underpinned diagnoses. To note about this clonotype: Its antigen is currently unknown.

Amplified TCR beta CDR3 regions came from RNA transcripts. With the HTBI primer set, the TCR CDR3 went through a first round of RT-PCR. One entry per CDR3 protein, called by TCRdb with MiXCR from the multiplex PCR reads. This sample has under 400,000 distinct CDR3 sequences, with about 20% found just once. Points from the study as a whole: From stable hyperthyroidism, ophthalmopathy was set apart by a 13 V-J model. Researchers found most expanded thyroid clonotypes above 0.001 in blood as well.

The rearrangement joins TRBV12-3 or TRBV12-4 to TRBJ2-5, with 8 bases identical to TRBD2. The sample consisted of blood. The receptor comes from a woman in her forties or fifties with Graves' hyperthyroidism. This CDR3 is CASKQAGAVETQYF. CDR3 DNA: TGTGCCAGCAAACAAGCGGGGGCTGTAGAGACCCAGTACTTC.